This entry is about one TCR beta chain. Because this beta chain is a stray read in a library intended to capture alpha chains, its abundance should not be given much weight. TCRdb independently ran MiXCR on the RT-PCR reads; one entry per CDR3 protein. The sample consists of approximately 6,000 distinct CDR3 sequences, approximately 90% of them appearing once. The TCR comes from a female donor in good health, serving as a healthy control. Sequences were obtained from memory CD4+ T cells from blood.

The CDR3 DNA follows: TGTGCCAGCAGCATAGGAGCCGGGGTACCCCGGGAAGAGACCCAGTACTTC. Translation gives CASSIGAGVPREETQYF. The J gene is TRBJ2-5, the V gene TRBV5-5; maybe TRBD2 (5 bases). The CDR3 extends over 17 amino acids. Trimming took 4 bases from V and 3 from J, leaving 22 bases between them. Germline CDR1 reads SGHKS; CDR2 reads YYEKEE (reference sequence). The full variable domain, its missing parts supplied by reference TRBV5-5 and TRBJ2-5, is DAGVTQSPTHLIKTRGQQVTLRCSPISGHKSVSWYQQVLGQGPQFIFQYYEKEERGRGNFPDRFSARQFPNYSSELNVNALLLGDSALYLCASSIGAGVPREETQYFGPGTRLLVL.